This T cell receptor beta chain is drawn from a study of shared clonotypes between healthy human individuals. The CDR3 spans 14 residues. The germline CDR1 and CDR2 sequences are SEHNR and FQNEAQ (reference sequence). V lost 1 base and J lost 3, with 7 bases in between. Worth noting for this clone: The identical CDR3 is also encoded by other nucleotide sequences in the sample.

Sequencing used immunoSEQ multiplex PCR; TCRdb keeps in-frame clones, though not all of them. This table holds more than 1 million clones, 78% found once. V usage is TRBV7-9 and J usage is TRBJ2-1; tentative D call: TRBD2 (6 bases). Input material: memory CD4+ T cells from PBMCs. Subset reported: CD45RA-negative fraction. The origin of this receptor is a man aged 18 to 29 in good health. Some clones in this sample may be carry-over from other donors' samples. CDR3 DNA sequence: TGTGCCAGCAGCTTAGGTAGCGGCTACAATGAGCAGTTCTTC. As protein: CASSLGSGYNEQFF.